This is a list of T cell receptor beta chains from one sample in a study of shared clonotypes between healthy human individuals. The repertoire was sequenced with immunoSEQ multiplex PCR; TCRdb's copy has only in-frame clones and lacks some. The repertoire holds some 500,000 clones, around 96% seen once, with nearly 0.065% in the top ten. Input material: naive CD4+ T cells sorted from blood. Source of these receptors: a woman in her twenties or thirties in good health. Each CDR3 is given with its conserved first and last residue. A D gene is named only where the DNA matches it firmly. A row's size may be missing; if present it is once, few, many or a size class.

TRBV15	TRBJ2-7	-	-	TGTGCCACCAGCTTCGGACGTGACTCCTACGAGCAGTACTTC	CATSFGRDSYEQYF
TRBV6-5	TRBJ2-7	-	TRBD2	TGTGCCAGCAGTACGAGACTAGCGGGAGCCCCCGAGCAGTACTTC	CASSTRLAGAPEQYF
TRBV5-1	TRBJ2-3	-	TRBD1	TGCGCCAGCAGCTCCCCGGGACAGGCCACAGATACGCAGTATTTT	CASSSPGQATDTQYF
TRBV6-1	TRBJ1-5	-	-	TGTGCCAGCATCTCGCGTCGGGGAGGCTATCAGCCCCAGCATTTT	CASISRRGGYQPQHF
TRBV27	TRBJ2-1	-	TRBD2	TGTGCCAGCAAAGGAGCGGGAGGGCCCTACAATGAGCAGTTCTTC	CASKGAGGPYNEQFF
TRBV9	TRBJ2-5	-	-	TGTGCCAGCAGCGGGACTATCTGGGGGGAGACCCAGTACTTC	CASSGTIWGETQYF
TRBV6-1	TRBJ1-5	-	-	TGTGCCAGCACAGGTGGGGGCCCTGTAGGACCCCAGCATTTT	CASTGGGPVGPQHF
TRBV7-2	TRBJ2-7	-	-	TGTGCCAGCAGCTTAGCGACGGCAATTAACGAGCAGTACTTC	CASSLATAINEQYF
TRBV6-1	TRBJ2-5	-	-	TGTGCCAGCAGTGAAGACCCAACGGAGGAGACCCAGTACTTC	CASSEDPTEETQYF
TRBV15	TRBJ2-7	-	TRBD2	TGTGCCACCAGCAGAGATTTGGGACCGAGAAGCGGGACTTCCTACGAGCAGTACTTC	CATSRDLGPRSGTSYEQYF
TRBV27	TRBJ1-5	-	-	TGTGCCAGCAGTTTAACCCGTTATCAGCCCCAGCATTTT	CASSLTRYQPQHF
TRBV10-3	TRBJ1-1	-	TRBD1	TGTGCCATCAGTGAGTCCAAAGGACAGGAGATCTCCTTCTTT	CAISESKGQEISFF
TRBV6-5	TRBJ1-1	-	-	TGTGCCAGCAGTAGGGGAGGGTTTATGGACACTGAAGCTTTCTTT	CASSRGGFMDTEAFF
TRBV7-8	TRBJ2-3	-	-	TGTGCCAGCAGCTTAAAGGCTCGGCCAGCGCCCCCGATCATCACAGATACGCAGTATTTT	CASSLKARPAPPIITDTQYF
TRBV19	TRBJ1-3	-	TRBD1	TGTGCCAGTACCAACAGGGGCACTGGAAACACCATATATTTT	CASTNRGTGNTIYF
TRBV7-9	TRBJ2-7	-	-	TGTGCCAGCAGCTTAGTTGGCTACGAGCAGTACTTC	CASSLVGYEQYF
TRBV4-1	TRBJ1-5	-	-	TGCGCCAGCAGCCAATTGGGCCCGAATCAGCCCCAGCATTTT	CASSQLGPNQPQHF
TRBV10-2	TRBJ1-4	once	-	TGCGCCAGCAGTGAGACAGGGAGGAAACTGTTTTTT	CASSETGRKLFF